Below are 29 T cell receptor beta chains sequenced from a single sample in a study of neurological immune-mediated disorders (dated by TCRdb to between 2018 and 2021). The library was made by 5' RACE. The sample was run on an Illumina HiSeq 2500. Through fastp at Q25 and MiXCR, TCRdb rebuilt clones from the public reads, retaining in-frame beta chains. Under each unique CDR3 protein, matching rows form one entry showing the most common genes and DNA. The sample table records about 79,000 distinct CDR3 sequences; roughly 13% of these occur just once. Jointly, the top ten make up 6.8% of the sample. Sequenced material: PBMCs. These receptors were taken from a woman aged 45-65 years in good health.

In its sample, this clonotype was seen once. V is TRBV4-1 and J is TRBJ1-4; maybe TRBD1 (6 bases). V lost 3 bases, J lost 0 bases, and 17 bases lay in between. In germline, CDR1 is MGHRA, CDR2 YSYEKL. This CDR3 contains 18 residues. The CDR3 spells CASSHLGTQSATNEKLFF. The CDR3 bases are TGCGCCAGCAGCCATCTTGGGACACAATCTGCAACTAATGAAAAACTGTTTTTT.

There are many counts of this clonotype. The chain combines TRBV5-1 with TRBJ2-1; TRBD2 aligns across 7 bases. The CDR3 runs to 16 residues. V trimming: 4 bases; J trimming: 0 bases; junction bases outside the gene matches: 7. Germline V gene sequence: CDR1 SGHRS, CDR2 YFSETQ. This chain's CDR3 is CASSLLAGSSYNEQFF. Written as DNA, the CDR3 is TGCGCCAGCAGCCTATTAGCGGGTAGCTCCTACAATGAGCAGTTCTTC.

This clonotype has at least ten counts. The chain couples TRBV3-1 to TRBJ1-2, with D possibly matching TRBD1 (6 bases). The CDR3 is 15 residues long. The germline CDR1 and CDR2 sequences are LGHDT and YNNKEL (reference sequence). Trimming removed 4 bases at V and 13 bases at J, with 25 bases between. CDR3 sequence reads: CASSPIEGPRGRSTF. The DNA of the CDR3 is TGTGCCAGCAGCCCTATCGAGGGTCCCCGGGGGCGCTCCACCTTC.

This clonotype was seen ten or more times. The chain uses TRBV6-1 and TRBJ1-4; D gene ambiguous. Germline values: CDR1 MNHNS, CDR2 SASEGT. This CDR3 region has 13 residues. Trimming cost V 8 bases and J 9 bases, with 16 bases left between them. The CDR3 spells CASSNSDLQKLFF. CDR3 coding DNA: TGTGCCAGCTCAAACTCAGATCTTCAAAAACTGTTTTTT.

This clonotype was observed many times. The J gene is TRBJ2-7, the V gene TRBV5-1; no clear D. The ends were cut back, 0 bases at V and 4 bases at J, with 8 bases in the middle. The CDR3 has 13 amino acids. Germline V gives CDR1 SGHRS, CDR2 YFSETQ. The chain's CDR3 is CASSLDILYEQYF. CDR3 DNA sequence: TGCGCCAGCAGCTTGGATATCTTGTACGAGCAGTACTTC.

Many counts were recorded for this clonotype. The chain recombines TRBV29-1 with TRBJ2-7, with 10 nucleotides matching TRBD1. Looked up from germline, CDR1 is SQVTM and CDR2 is ANQGSEA. J lost 3 bases, V lost 4 bases, and 3 bases had no gene match. The CDR3 is made up of 13 amino acids. The CDR3 DNA reads as TGCAGCGTTGCCCGGACAGGGGGCTACGAGCAGTACTTC. This sequence encodes CSVARTGGYEQYF.

This clonotype was counted between two and nine times. An end of the junction does not agree with germline; a read error may underlie this. J is TRBJ2-6 and V is TRBV20-1, with TRBD2 identical over 10 bases. Germline V lookup: CDR1 DFQATT, CDR2 SNEGSKA (reference sequence). CDR3 size: 19 residues. This CDR3 is CSARDRLAGAYSGAYVLTF. The CDR3 nucleotides read TGCAGTGCTAGAGACCGGCTAGCGGGAGCCTACTCTGGGGCCTACGTCCTGACTTTC.

This clonotype has a count of ten or more. This rearrangement joins TRBV5-1 to TRBJ1-2, with D uncertain. The CDR3 is made up of 15 amino acids. CDR1 SGHRS and CDR2 YFSETQ come from the germline V gene. Trimming removed 3 bases at V and 5 bases at J, with 17 bases between. The CDR3 sequence is CASSYERGDLYGYTF. CDR3 in DNA: TGCGCCAGCAGCTACGAACGGGGTGACCTATATGGCTACACCTTC. The full variable domain, rest sourced from reference TRBV5-1 and TRBJ1-2, is KAGVTQTPRYLIKTRGQQVTLSCSPISGHRSVSWYQQTPGQGLQFLFEYFSETQRNKGNFPGRFSGRQFSNSRSEMNVSTLELGDSALYLCASSYERGDLYGYTFGSGTRLTVV.

There are many counts of this clonotype. This chain uses TRBV6-1 with TRBJ2-7, with D perhaps matching TRBD2 (5 bases). V lost 6 bases and J lost 3, with 12 bases in between. Looked up from germline, CDR1 is MNHNS and CDR2 is SASEGT. CDR3 length equals 13 residues. The CDR3 is CASRRIGGYEQYF. The CDR3 DNA is TGTGCCAGCAGGAGGATCGGAGGCTACGAGCAGTACTTC.

As to this clonotype: Possible read error: a much larger clone is one base away. J is TRBJ1-2 and V is TRBV20-1; TRBD1 matches at 10 bases. Germline CDR1 and CDR2: DFQATT and SNEGSKA (reference sequence). With 6 bases clipped from V and 10 bases from J, the junction kept 14 bases outside the gene matches. The CDR3 is made up of 14 amino acids. CDR3 sequence reads: CSAGPTGGADVYTF. The CDR3 bases are TGCAGTGCCGGGCCGACAGGGGGCGCAGATGTCTACACCTTC.

This clonotype was observed at least ten times. The V call is TRBV7-6, the J call TRBJ2-1; a weak D match, TRBD1 (6 bases). CDR1 is SGHVS and CDR2 is FNYEAQ in the germline V gene. CDR3 size: 13 residues. Between the trimmed V and J ends, which lost 4 bases and 10 bases, there was a span of 14 bases. The CDR3 region is CASSSFTGSEQFF. CDR3 in DNA: TGTGCCAGCAGCTCATTTACAGGGAGCGAGCAGTTCTTC.

The J gene is TRBJ1-1, the V gene TRBV18, with D perhaps TRBD1 (5 bases). V lost 2 bases and J lost 0, with 13 bases in between. The germline gives CDR1 KGHSH, CDR2 LQKENI. The CDR3 length is 16 residues. In DNA, the CDR3 is TGTGCCAGCTCACCAAGGCAGGGAGGAATGAACACTGAAGCTTTCTTT. Encoded protein: CASSPRQGGMNTEAFF.

This clonotype was seen ten or more times. This sequence joins TRBV5-1 and TRBJ2-7; TRBD2 aligns across 11 bases. There are 15 residues in the CDR3. The V segment lost 5 bases and the J segment 4 bases; nucleotides outside the gene matches: 8. Germline V gene sequence: CDR1 SGHRS, CDR2 YFSETQ. This chain's CDR3 is CASRSIAGGPYEQYF. The CDR3 DNA is TGCGCCAGCAGGTCGATAGCGGGAGGGCCTTACGAGCAGTACTTC.

For this clonotype: A much larger clone differs by one base, so this may be a read error. V gene TRBV11-2 combines with J gene TRBJ2-1; 7 nucleotides line up with TRBD2. CDR3 size: 16 residues. Germline V CDR1 and CDR2: SGHAT, FQNNGV. CDR3 in amino acids: CANSLYGGSTYNEQFF. In DNA, the CDR3 is TGTGCCAACAGCCTCTACGGCGGGAGTACCTACAATGAGCAGTTCTTC. Full variable domain (remainder filled in from reference TRBV11-2 and TRBJ2-1): EAGVAQSPRYKIIEKRQSVAFWCNPISGHATLYWYQQILGQGPKLLIQFQNNGVVDDSQLPKDRFSAERLKGVDSTLKIQPAKLEDSAVYLCANSLYGGSTYNEQFFGPGTRLTVL.

This clonotype was seen at least ten times. The chain combines TRBV5-4 with TRBJ2-1; D is unresolved. The CDR3 is made up of 16 amino acids. The V gene's germline CDR1 is SGHNT and CDR2 YYREEE (reference sequence). Between the trimmed V and J ends, which lost 2 bases and 0 bases, there was a span of 12 bases. CDR3 amino acids: CASSFPATVSYNEQFF. The CDR3 coding sequence is TGTGCCAGCAGCTTCCCGGCGACGGTCTCCTACAATGAGCAGTTCTTC.

This clonotype was counted only a few times. V gene TRBV27 combines with J gene TRBJ2-1, with D uncertain. V was shortened by 1 base and J by 5 bases, with 15 bases between the two germline ends. This CDR3 is 16 amino acids long. Germline loops: CDR1 MNHEY, CDR2 SMNVEV (reference sequence). CDR3 in amino acids: CASSLWEFGGNNEQFF. In nucleotides, the CDR3 is TGTGCCAGCAGTTTATGGGAATTCGGTGGGAACAATGAGCAGTTCTTC.

This clonotype was seen ten or more times. The chain uses TRBV5-1 and TRBJ2-4, with 15 bases that match TRBD2. The germline V gene has CDR1 SGHRS and CDR2 YFSETQ. The CDR3 is 18 amino acids. V lost 0 bases and J lost 7; bases outside the gene matches: 8. The CDR3 DNA is TGCGCCAGCAGCTTGGTTCCGGGACTAGCGGGAGGTGAGAACATTCAGTACTTC. Protein sequence: CASSLVPGLAGGENIQYF.

This clonotype was counted ten times or more. The rearrangement uses TRBV5-1 and TRBJ2-1, with D possibly being TRBD2 (6 bases). There are 16 residues in the CDR3. Germline assignment: CDR1 SGHRS and CDR2 YFSETQ. With 3 bases removed from V and 4 bases from J, the gap between germline ends came to 17 bases. CDR3 amino acids: CASSSISGAGYNEQFF. The CDR3 DNA reads TGCGCCAGCAGCTCGATAAGCGGAGCGGGTTACAATGAGCAGTTCTTC.

This clonotype was observed many times. This rearrangement joins TRBV7-8 to TRBJ2-3; the D gene is possibly TRBD2 (5 bases). Trimming stripped 3 bases from V and 1 base from J, with 14 bases between. There are 16 residues in the CDR3. Germline CDR1 is SGHVS and CDR2 is FQNEAQ. CDR3 in DNA: TGTGCCAGCAGCTTTCGGAGGACCCCGCGCACAGATACGCAGTATTTT. This sequence encodes CASSFRRTPRTDTQYF.

This clonotype appeared many times. The V and J genes are TRBV18 and TRBJ2-1, with 8 bases aligning to TRBD2. The CDR3 loop spans 14 amino acids. The ends lost 1 base at V and 4 bases at J; junction bases unmatched: 0. Germline CDR1 KGHSH, CDR2 LQKENI. Here the CDR3 reads CASSPQRGYNEQFF. The CDR3 DNA is TGTGCCAGCTCACCACAGCGGGGGTACAATGAGCAGTTCTTC.

In its sample, this clonotype was seen many times. This chain uses TRBV29-1 with TRBJ2-4; TRBD1 is a possible D gene (6 bases). This CDR3 is 14 amino acids long. Germline V gene sequence: CDR1 SQVTM, CDR2 ANQGSEA. Trimming removed 4 bases from V and 3 bases from J, with 13 bases in between. DNA of the CDR3: TGCAGCGTTGTGGGGGCCGGGGTCAAAAACATTCAGTACTTC. Translated: CSVVGAGVKNIQYF.

This clonotype appeared many times. The V gene is TRBV20-1, the J gene TRBJ2-2; perhaps TRBD2 as D (5 bases). The length of the CDR3 is 16 residues. From germline, CDR1 is DFQATT and CDR2 SNEGSKA (reference sequence). Trimming removed 2 bases from V and 4 bases from J, with 17 bases in between. The CDR3 is CSARNFHGLTTGELFF. In nucleotides, the CDR3 is TGCAGTGCTAGAAATTTTCACGGACTGACCACCGGGGAGCTGTTTTTT.

This clonotype occurred many times. V and J are TRBV12-3 or TRBV12-4 and TRBJ2-1, with 8 nucleotides matching TRBD1. This CDR3 has 19 amino acids. Germline trimming cut 5 bases from V and 2 bases from J; bases unmatched to any gene: 17. The DNA for the CDR3 is TGTGCCAGCAGTCGACTGACCGGGACAGGCATAGGGCCCTACAATGAGCAGTTCTTC. It translates to CASSRLTGTGIGPYNEQFF.

This clonotype was seen only once. Compared with germline, one end of the junction differs, possibly owing to a read error. This chain joins TRBV12-3 or TRBV12-4 and TRBJ1-4, with D possibly matching TRBD1 (6 bases). The CDR3 runs to 13 residues. This CDR3 reads CVSIGQRDGKLFF. For the CDR3, the DNA is TGTGTCAGCATCGGACAGCGGGATGGAAAACTGTTTTTT.

Many counts were recorded for this clonotype. The chain employs TRBV20-1 and TRBJ2-1; no reliable D call. Trimming stripped 5 bases from V and 7 bases from J, with 12 bases between. The CDR3 contains 12 residues. Per germline, CDR1 DFQATT and CDR2 SNEGSKA (reference sequence). CDR3 DNA: TGCAGTGCTCCGGGTCTGGTGAATGAGCAGTTCTTC. Its protein is CSAPGLVNEQFF.

This clonotype was detected ten times or more. The V call is TRBV29-1, the J call TRBJ2-7; D remains unclear. V lost 4 bases to trimming and J lost 7 bases, with 11 bases between them. Germline V lookup: CDR1 SQVTM, CDR2 ANQGSEA. The CDR3 loop spans 11 amino acids. DNA for the CDR3: TGCAGCGTTGGGGCAGGCTGGGAGCAGTACTTC. Translated: CSVGAGWEQYF.

This clonotype has more than one count but fewer than ten. The CDR3 loop reads CASSRQGWITEAFF. The DNA of the CDR3 is TGTGCCAGCAGTCGTCAGGGGTGGATCACTGAAGCTTTCTTT. V gene TRBV12-3 or TRBV12-4 combines with J gene TRBJ1-1, with D possibly TRBD1 on 6 matching bases. This CDR3 has 14 amino acids. Trimming cost V 5 bases and J 4 bases, with 14 bases left between them.

This clonotype was counted only a few times. In nucleotides, the CDR3 is TGCGCCAGCAGCCCGGACATCGACACTGAAGCTTTCTTT. Translated, it gives CASSPDIDTEAFF. This chain uses TRBV5-1 with TRBJ1-1; perhaps TRBD1 as D (5 bases). The V end was cut by 4 bases, the J end by 3 bases, with 10 bases between. Germline-derived CDR1 and CDR2 are SGHRS and YFSETQ. This CDR3 region has 13 residues.

At least ten counts were recorded for this clonotype. V gene TRBV5-1 combines with J gene TRBJ2-4, with D unclear. Per germline, CDR1 SGHRS and CDR2 YFSETQ. V was cut by 0 bases and J by 8 bases, with 12 bases left in between. This CDR3 region has 14 residues. CDR3 coding DNA: TGCGCCAGCAGCTTGGCTGACCATATCGACATTCAGTACTTC. It encodes CASSLADHIDIQYF. The entire variable domain, with the rest obtained from reference TRBV5-1 and TRBJ2-4, is as follows: KAGVTQTPRYLIKTRGQQVTLSCSPISGHRSVSWYQQTPGQGLQFLFEYFSETQRNKGNFPGRFSGRQFSNSRSEMNVSTLELGDSALYLCASSLADHIDIQYFGAGTRLSVL.